This note documents a single TCR beta chain sequence. Its specificity is unknown. Method: immunoSEQ multiplex PCR; TCRdb's copy keeps in-frame clones and lacks some. The repertoire holds 110,000 to 150,000 clones, 92% seen once, with roughly 3% in the top ten. Second-dose recipients at about 4 or about 12 weeks were treated as one pooled group. The sample belongs to a study of T cell responses to AZD1222 COVID-19 vaccine. The V gene's germline CDR1 is DFQATT and CDR2 SNEGSKA (reference sequence). Trimming pared 3 bases from V and 2 bases from J, leaving 4 bases between. The CDR3 loop spans 12 amino acids. Overall study results and limits: CD4 TCRs covered the whole spike, strongest at regions 160-218 and 743-854. Repertoire sampling happened only post peak T cell response. When two AZD1222 doses had been given, Spike-specific TCR breadth and depth rose.

The sequencing here drew on peripheral blood, taken 28 days after the second AZD1222 dose. The chain combines TRBV20-1 with TRBJ2-2; D is ambiguous. The receptor comes from an adult who received the AZD1222 COVID-19 vaccine. CDR3 coding DNA: TGCAGTGCTAGTCAAAACACCGGGGAGCTGTTTTTT. Protein: CSASQNTGELFF.